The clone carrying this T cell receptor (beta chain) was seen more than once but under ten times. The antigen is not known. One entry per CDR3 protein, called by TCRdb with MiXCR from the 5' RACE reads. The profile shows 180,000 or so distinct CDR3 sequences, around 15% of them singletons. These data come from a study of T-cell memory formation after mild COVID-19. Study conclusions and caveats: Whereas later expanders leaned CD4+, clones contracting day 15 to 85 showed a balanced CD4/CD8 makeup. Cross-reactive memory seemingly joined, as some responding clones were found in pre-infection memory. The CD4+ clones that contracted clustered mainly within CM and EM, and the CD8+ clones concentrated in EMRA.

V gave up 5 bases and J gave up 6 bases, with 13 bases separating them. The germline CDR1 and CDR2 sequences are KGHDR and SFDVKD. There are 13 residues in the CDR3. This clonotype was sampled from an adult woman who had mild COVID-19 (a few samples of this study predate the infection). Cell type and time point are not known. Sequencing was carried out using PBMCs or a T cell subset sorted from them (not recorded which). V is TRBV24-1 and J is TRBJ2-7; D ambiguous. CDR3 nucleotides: TGTGCCACCAGTGTGGCCGGTCGTCGCGAGCAGTACTTC. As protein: CATSVAGRREQYF.